This TCR beta chain was found in a study of cytomegalovirus exposure and HLA in healthy donors. PCR used 60 Vbeta primers and 13 Jbeta primers. Measured with immunoSEQ multiplex PCR; TCRdb has only the in-frame clones, and not every one. Here the sample spans about 100,000 clones, 77% being singletons. The CDR3 consists of 16 residues. This clone turned up a few times. Antigen specificity is unknown. Study observations and caveats: Some highly shared sequence variants likely arose as a pipeline artifact.

This chain links TRBV21-1 with TRBJ2-3; TRBD2 reflects the table's D call only, with no check against the DNA. TRBV21-1 is classified as a pseudogene. The sequencing input was PBMCs. The sequence came from a male donor in good health and CMV-seronegative. CDR3 coding DNA: TGTGCCAGGTTGACCGGGACTAGGGATGTCACAGATACGCAGTATTTT. Translation: CARLTGTRDVTDTQYF.